This entry lists 16 T cell receptor beta chains sequenced from one sample in a study of human T cells and chemical hapten exposure. The time point is: pre-sensitization, week 0. The treatment: therapeutic diphenylcyclopropenone sensitization with weekly scalp DPC. Researchers extracted total RNA from unfractionated whole blood. MiXCR, run by TCRdb on the RACE reads, gives a single entry per CDR3 protein. The sample has about 30,000 distinct CDR3 sequences, about a tenth seen once. This specimen consisted of whole blood, obtained in connection with sensitization to the hapten diphenylcyclopropenone (DPC). The receptor source for this set is a man in his fifties or sixties with alopecia areata. Some clones in this sample may be carry-over from other donors' samples.

This clonotype was recorded at least ten times. The chain has TRBV6-5 and TRBJ1-5; tentatively, D is TRBD1 (5 bases). The CDR3 loop spans 12 amino acids. V lost 8 bases, J lost 7 bases, and 12 bases lay in between. CDR1 and CDR2 from the germline V gene are MNHEY and SVGAGI. CDR3 sequence (DNA): TGTGCCAGCGGACAAAGGCGACAGCCCCAGCATTTT. Translating it yields CASGQRRQPQHF.

This clonotype was seen ten or more times. The rearrangement joins TRBV4-2 to TRBJ2-7; 9 bases map to TRBD1. Losses at the gene ends were 2 bases for V and 1 base for J; bases not matched to a gene: 6. The CDR3 is made up of 16 amino acids. CDR1 and CDR2 (germline): LGHNA, YNFKEQ. The CDR3, as DNA: TGTGCCAGCAGCCAACCCCACGGGACAGGGTCCTACGAGCAGTACTTC. Its translation is CASSQPHGTGSYEQYF.

This clonotype showed up just a few times. The rearrangement links TRBV10-2 to TRBJ2-1; perhaps D is TRBD1 or TRBD2 (5 bases each). V lost 6 bases and J 7 bases, leaving 10 bases between the germline ends. This CDR3 has 12 residues. Germline CDR1 and CDR2: WSHSY and SAAADI. This CDR3 is CASRGPSNEQFF. CDR3 bases: TGCGCCAGCAGGGGACCCTCAAATGAGCAGTTCTTC.

By share of the sample, this clonotype is medium-sized. The chain has TRBV5-1 and TRBJ1-5; 8 bases are a match to TRBD1. J was trimmed by 7 bases and V by 3 bases; bases with no gene match: 9. The CDR3 covers 15 residues. Germline CDR1 SGHRS, CDR2 YFSETQ. The CDR3 sequence: CASSWTTGDRQPQHF. The CDR3 region has the DNA TGCGCCAGCAGCTGGACGACAGGGGATCGCCAGCCCCAGCATTTT.

This clonotype was counted ten times or more. The V gene is TRBV30, the J gene TRBJ1-2; 8 bases line up with TRBD1. Germline V gene lookup returns CDR1 GTSNPN and CDR2 SVGIG (reference sequence). Germline trimming cut 1 base from V and 5 bases from J; bases unmatched to any gene: 6. The CDR3 length is 14 residues. The CDR3 bases are TGTGCCTGGAGTGACCAAACAGGGGGATATGGCTACACCTTC. Translation gives CAWSDQTGGYGYTF.

Ten or more counts support this clonotype. CDR3 nucleotide sequence: TGTGCCAGCAGCCCACTTGAACAGGGCCGGTCACCCCTCCACTTT. Translating gives CASSPLEQGRSPLHF. The chain employs TRBV12-3 or TRBV12-4 and TRBJ1-6; TRBD1 might be the D (6 bases). The V end lost 6 bases, the J end lost 10 bases, and 19 bases lay between the germline ends. CDR3 length: 15 amino acids.

This clonotype was picked up many times. The chain recombines TRBV5-1 with TRBJ2-2, with TRBD2 as a possible D gene (6 bases). Germline values: CDR1 SGHRS, CDR2 YFSETQ. The CDR3 is 16 amino acids. V was shortened by 4 bases and J by 1 base, with 14 bases between the two germline ends. CDR3 sequence reads: CASSLSGTGNTGELFF. The CDR3 DNA follows: TGCGCCAGCAGCCTCAGTGGGACTGGGAACACCGGGGAGCTGTTTTTT.

The rearrangement links TRBV7-9 to TRBJ2-7; TRBD1 aligns across 7 bases. Germline-derived CDR1 and CDR2 are SEHNR and FQNEAQ (reference sequence). This CDR3 is 12 amino acids long. With 3 bases clipped from V and 7 bases from J, the junction kept 3 bases outside the gene matches. The CDR3 DNA reads TGTGCCAGCAGCTTCAGGGGGAAGGAGCAGTACTTC. It yields the protein CASSFRGKEQYF.

The chain employs TRBV20-1 and TRBJ1-6; D unclear. The CDR3 is 17 residues long. From germline, CDR1 is DFQATT and CDR2 SNEGSKA (reference sequence). The CDR3: CREAASGPSSYNSPLHF. CDR3 coding DNA: TGCAGAGAAGCCGCTTCTGGACCGAGCTCCTATAATTCACCCCTCCACTTT.

Ten or more counts support this clonotype. CDR3 DNA sequence: TGTGCCAGCAGTTTTCAATTGACAGATACGCAGTATTTT. Protein: CASSFQLTDTQYF. The rearrangement links TRBV28 to TRBJ2-3; D gene ambiguous. The V gene's germline CDR1 is MDHEN and CDR2 SYDVKM. This CDR3 spans 13 amino acids. Trimming cost V 3 bases and J 3 bases, with 7 bases left between them.

This clonotype was detected a few times. The chain has TRBV7-7 and TRBJ2-7; D is perhaps TRBD1 (6 bases). The length of the CDR3 is 13 residues. Trimming removed 5 bases at V and 0 bases at J, with 8 bases between. Germline V gene lookup returns CDR1 SSHAT and CDR2 FNYEAQ (reference sequence). CDR3 bases: TGTGCCAGCAGCCCGGACAGCTCCTACGAGCAGTACTTC. Encoded protein: CASSPDSSYEQYF.

V gene TRBV29-1 combines with J gene TRBJ2-1; TRBD2 matches 12 bases. The V and J ends lost 7 bases and 0 bases, in that order; junction bases with no gene match: 7. The CDR3 runs 16 residues. CDR1 and CDR2 (germline): SQVTM, ANQGSEA. The CDR3 DNA reads as TGCAGCGCCGGACTAGCGGGAATCAGCTCCTACAATGAGCAGTTCTTC. It encodes CSAGLAGISSYNEQFF.

This clonotype came up many times. CDR3 nucleotides: TGCAGCTCTGTGGGGACAGGGGATGCGCAGTACTTC. It translates to CSSVGTGDAQYF. This sequence joins TRBV29-1 and TRBJ2-7, with 10 positions matching TRBD1. J lost 9 bases, V lost 8 bases, and 10 bases had no gene match. This CDR3 has 12 amino acids. Germline V gene lookup returns CDR1 SQVTM and CDR2 ANQGSEA.

The J gene is TRBJ2-3, the V gene TRBV4-2; 9 bases map to TRBD2. The V gene end was trimmed by 6 bases and the J gene end by 3 bases; junction bases not matched to a gene: 4. This CDR3 is built from 14 residues. Germline CDR1 is LGHNA and CDR2 is YNFKEQ. CDR3 coding DNA: TGTGCCAGCAGAAGGCGGGAGGGGACAGATACGCAGTATTTT. It is translated as CASRRREGTDTQYF.

This clonotype occurred a few times. The chain recombines TRBV29-1 with TRBJ2-7; 9 nucleotides agree with TRBD2. The CDR3 runs to 13 residues. V was clipped by 6 bases and J by 5 bases; unmatched bases: 8. CDR1 and CDR2 from the germline V gene are SQVTM and ANQGSEA. CDR3 protein: CSVTLSGRDEQYF. The CDR3 DNA follows: TGCAGCGTAACCCTTAGCGGGAGAGACGAGCAGTACTTC.

A remark on this clonotype: A much larger clone sits a single nucleotide away, making a read error possible. The rearrangement links TRBV18 to TRBJ2-1; the match to TRBD1 covers 10 bases. The CDR3 contains 16 residues. Germline V gene sequence: CDR1 KGHSH, CDR2 LQKENI. CDR3 sequence reads: CTSSTLGTGAQDEQFF. The CDR3 coding sequence is TGTACCAGCTCTACCCTAGGGACAGGGGCCCAGGATGAGCAGTTCTTC.